Sequencing of this TCR beta chain was carried out in a study of identical twins. Germline V lookup: CDR1 MDHEN, CDR2 SYDVKM. J lost 2 bases, V lost 8 bases, and 2 bases had no gene match. The CDR3 loop spans 12 amino acids. In regard to this clonotype: Its antigen is unidentified.

Study-wide results and caveats: Memory repertoires showed no such pattern, whereas abundant cord blood beta clonotypes carried fewer insertions. Models underpredicted monozygotic twin sharing of out-of-frame TCR alpha.

A universal primer site came from template switching; cDNA carried unique molecular identifiers. TCRdb independently ran MiXCR on the 5' RACE reads; one entry per CDR3 protein. The sample has some 590,000 distinct CDR3 sequences, 9.6% seen once. The same data also went into a second study, on yellow fever vaccine responses in identical twins.

V and J are TRBV28 and TRBJ2-7; 8 positions agree with TRBD2. Input material: PBMCs. The sequence derives from a woman in her late teens or twenties in good health. CDR3 loop: CASQGLAYEQYF. The CDR3 bases are TGTGCCAGCCAGGGACTAGCCTACGAGCAGTACTTC.